These T cell receptor beta chains were read from a single sample in a study of blood T cell repertoires in COVID-19. The table came from immunoSEQ multiplex PCR; TCRdb's copy has only in-frame clones and leaves some out. The table shows a few hundred thousand clones, with over 75% occurring only once. Source material: peripheral blood. The receptors were sampled from a woman aged 50 to 65 with active or convalescent COVID-19. CDR3s include the opening cysteine and the closing phenylalanine or tryptophan. The D gene is left open where the match is weak. Clone size is shown for a subset of rows, as once, few, many or a class of expanded clone.

d_gene,v_gene,j_gene,abundance,CDR3nt,CDR3aa
TRBD2,TRBV28,TRBJ2-7,NA,TGTGCCAGCAGTTTATCTAGCGGAGTTTACGAGCAGTACTTC,CASSLSSGVYEQYF
TRBD1,TRBV6-5,TRBJ2-5,NA,TGTGCCGGGGAAGCGACAGGGGGCGGAGGGGAGACCCAGTACTTC,CAGEATGGGGETQYF
TRBD1,TRBV7-2,TRBJ1-2,NA,TGTGCCAGCAGCACTGGACAGGTTGCCTATGGCTACACCTTC,CASSTGQVAYGYTF
NA,TRBV7-9,TRBJ1-6,NA,TGTGCCAGCAGCCGGGACGTCGGGGGGCATTCACCCCTCCACTTT,CASSRDVGGHSPLHF
NA,TRBV27,TRBJ1-6,NA,TGTGCCAGCAGTGAGGGGGTCGGCTCACCCCTCCACTTT,CASSEGVGSPLHF
NA,TRBV27,TRBJ2-7,NA,TGTGCCAGCAGCCAGGGTACGGTAACCTACGAGCAGTACTTC,CASSQGTVTYEQYF
TRBD1,TRBV6-5,TRBJ2-5,NA,TGTGCCAGCAGAAGAGACAGGGGAGAGACCCAGTACTTC,CASRRDRGETQYF
TRBD2,TRBV4-1,TRBJ2-3,NA,TGCGCCAGCAGCCACGGCGGGCCTAGCGGGGGGGAAGATACGCAGTATTTT,CASSHGGPSGGEDTQYF
TRBD1,TRBV6-6,TRBJ1-1,NA,TGTGCCAGCAGTTACGGGGGGACAGGGCGGGAAGCTTTCTTT,CASSYGGTGREAFF
TRBD1,TRBV30,TRBJ1-1,once,TGTGCCTGGAGTAGGGACAGCTTCAACACTGAAGCTTTCTTT,CAWSRDSFNTEAFF